This T cell receptor beta chain was documented in a study of blood T cell repertoires in COVID-19. Study background: The analysed material was cDNA or gDNA that came from T cells, B-cell-depleted T cells, or PBMCs.

Per germline, CDR1 MNHEY and CDR2 SVGEGT. The CDR3 spans 16 residues. Trimming removed 5 bases from V and 0 bases from J; junction bases left unmatched: 7. Profiling relied on immunoSEQ multiplex PCR, and the TCRdb table lists in-frame clones only, not all of them. The top ten hold 6.5% of the sample, which has some 380,000 clones, roughly 90% seen once. The source is a man aged 18 to 35 with active or convalescent COVID-19. The V call is TRBV6-2 or TRBV6-3, the J call TRBJ1-5, with TRBD1 matching over 7 bases. Sequenced sample: peripheral blood. CDR3 sequence: CASSPRDRISNQPQHF. The CDR3, as DNA: TGTGCCAGCAGTCCCAGGGACAGAATTAGCAATCAGCCCCAGCATTTT.